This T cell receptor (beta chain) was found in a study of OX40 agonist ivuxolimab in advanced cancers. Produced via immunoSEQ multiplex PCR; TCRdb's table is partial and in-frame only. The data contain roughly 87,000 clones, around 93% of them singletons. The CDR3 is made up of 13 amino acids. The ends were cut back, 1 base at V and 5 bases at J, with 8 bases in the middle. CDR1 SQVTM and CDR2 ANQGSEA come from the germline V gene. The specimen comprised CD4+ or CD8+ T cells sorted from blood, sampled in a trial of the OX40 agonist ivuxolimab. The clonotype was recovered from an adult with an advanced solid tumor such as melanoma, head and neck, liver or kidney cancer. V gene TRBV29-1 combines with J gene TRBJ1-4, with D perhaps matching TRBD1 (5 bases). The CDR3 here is CSVEAGGNEKLFF. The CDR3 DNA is TGCAGCGTTGAAGCGGGGGGAAATGAAAAACTGTTTTTT.